The 30 T cell receptor beta chains in this list originate from one sample, sequenced in a study of T cells in Graves' hyperthyroidism and ophthalmopathy. Amplified TCR beta CDR3 regions came from RNA transcripts. With the HTBI primer set, the TCR CDR3 went through a first round of RT-PCR. TCRdb re-called the multiplex PCR reads through MiXCR, storing one row per CDR3 protein. The table shows hundreds of thousands of distinct CDR3 sequences, with about 14% occurring only once. Sequenced material: blood. The receptor source for this set is a woman aged 50 to 60 with Graves' ophthalmopathy.

This clonotype was detected many times. The chain couples TRBV3-1 to TRBJ2-7, with D tentatively TRBD2 (5 bases). The CDR3 runs to 15 residues. Germline lookup yields CDR1 LGHDT and CDR2 YNNKEL (reference sequence). Trimming shortened V by 5 bases and J by 1 base, and 15 bases separated the two germline ends. The CDR3 reads CASSSRGQPSYEQYF. The CDR3 bases are TGTGCCAGCAGCTCGCGCGGGCAGCCGTCCTACGAGCAGTACTTC.

This clonotype showed up many times. The chain joins TRBV20-1 to TRBJ2-3, with 10 bases lining up with TRBD2. Germline assignment: CDR1 DFQATT and CDR2 SNEGSKA (reference sequence). The V segment lost 6 bases and the J segment 4 bases; nucleotides outside the gene matches: 7. This CDR3 spans 14 amino acids. For the CDR3, the DNA is TGCAGTGCCCCACCTAGCGGGAGATCAGATACGCAGTATTTT. Residues: CSAPPSGRSDTQYF.

This clonotype was counted many times. The J gene is TRBJ2-1, the V gene TRBV6-2 or TRBV6-3; 10 bases line up with TRBD2. The CDR3 loop spans 15 amino acids. Looked up from germline, CDR1 is MNHEY and CDR2 is SVGEGT. V was pared by 2 bases and J by 5 bases, with 3 bases of the junction left unmatched. The CDR3 DNA is TGTGCCAGCAGTTACGCACTAGCGGGGCACAATGAGCAGTTCTTC. Translating gives CASSYALAGHNEQFF.

This clonotype was counted at least ten times. This rearrangement joins TRBV2 to TRBJ2-3; D remains ambiguous. CDR1 is SNHLY and CDR2 is FYNNEI in the germline V gene. V lost 1 base to trimming and J lost 7 bases, with 0 bases between them. CDR3 size: 10 residues. CDR3 in DNA: TGTGCCAGCAGTGAAGATACGCAGTATTTT. Residues: CASSEDTQYF.

This clonotype has ten or more counts. It is unclear where the CDR3 begins or ends on the DNA, so no DNA is shown, and the CDR3 is as TCRdb lists it. The V and J genes are TRBV28 and TRBJ2-5; the table's D call TRBD1 went unverified against the DNA. Germline V CDR1 and CDR2: MDHEN, SYDVKM. The CDR3 is 15 residues long, ends included. CDR3: CASSRPDSGQGTQYF.

Only a few counts were recorded for this clonotype. V and J are TRBV6-1 and TRBJ1-5; maybe TRBD1 (6 bases). CDR3 length: 17 amino acids. Germline assignment: CDR1 MNHNS and CDR2 SASEGT. The ends were cut back, 6 bases at V and 4 bases at J, with 22 bases in the middle. The CDR3 sequence is CASSPHGRGAKNQPQHF. The CDR3 DNA is TGTGCCAGCAGCCCCCACGGACGGGGGGCAAAGAATCAGCCCCAGCATTTT.

This clonotype occurred a few times. The CDR3 coding sequence is TGTGCCAGCAGCTTACGGGGGGCCGATGAGCAGTTCTTC. Protein sequence: CASSLRGADEQFF. The chain uses TRBV7-6 and TRBJ2-1; maybe TRBD2 (7 bases). Germline loops: CDR1 SGHVS, CDR2 FNYEAQ. The CDR3 is 13 amino acids. V shed 2 bases and J shed 8 bases, with 10 bases lying between them. Looking up the rest from reference TRBV7-6 and TRBJ2-1 gives the full variable domain: GAGVSQSPRYKVTKRGQDVALRCDPISGHVSLYWYRQALGQGPEFLTYFNYEAQQDKSGLPNDRFSAERPEGSISTLTIQRTEQRDSAMYRCASSLRGADEQFFGPGTRLTVL.

This clonotype has a handful of counts. This clone may be a read error of a much larger clone one base away. The gene calls are TRBV6-1 and TRBJ1-1; tentatively, D is TRBD1 (5 bases). The CDR3 covers 12 residues. The ends were cut back, 2 bases at V and 5 bases at J, with 6 bases in the middle. The germline CDR1 and CDR2 sequences are MNHNS and SASEGT. CDR3 amino acids: CASSEQGTEAFF. The CDR3 bases are TGTGCCAGCAGTGAACAGGGTACTGAAGCTTTCTTT.

This clonotype was seen ten or more times. This chain connects TRBV18 to TRBJ1-4; D not resolved. From germline, CDR1 is KGHSH and CDR2 LQKENI. Trimming took off 1 base at V and 3 bases at J, with 6 bases between the two ends. The CDR3 runs to 14 residues. The CDR3 DNA reads TGTGCCAGCTCACCACGCACGGCTAATGAAAAACTGTTTTTT. It is translated as CASSPRTANEKLFF.

This clonotype was detected only a few times. V usage is TRBV10-2 and J usage is TRBJ2-2; possibly TRBD2 for D (5 bases). The CDR3 runs to 16 residues. Trimming removed 3 bases at V and 1 base at J, with 12 bases between. The germline CDR1 and CDR2 sequences are WSHSY and SAAADI. CDR3 bases: TGCGCCAGCAGTGACTCTCCCGGGATGAACACCGGGGAGCTGTTTTTT. Its translation: CASSDSPGMNTGELFF.

This chain joins TRBV6-2 or TRBV6-3 and TRBJ2-2; maybe TRBD2 (6 bases). V lost 8 bases and J lost 0, with 10 bases in between. The germline CDR1 and CDR2 sequences are MNHEY and SVGEGT. The CDR3 has 14 amino acids. CDR3 nucleotides: TGTGCCAGCCTGGACTATCCGAACACCGGGGAGCTGTTTTTT. This encodes CASLDYPNTGELFF.

This chain links TRBV27 with TRBJ2-3; the D is unclear. The CDR3 is 15 amino acids. Germline V gene lookup returns CDR1 MNHEY and CDR2 SMNVEV (reference sequence). V lost 0 bases and J lost 0, with 7 bases in between. The CDR3 nucleotides read TGTGCCAGCAGTTTATCAGTTTGGAGCACAGATACGCAGTATTTT. Amino acid sequence: CASSLSVWSTDTQYF.

This clonotype appeared many times. This sequence joins TRBV7-9 and TRBJ2-2; D is perhaps TRBD2 (5 bases). From germline, CDR1 is SEHNR and CDR2 FQNEAQ (reference sequence). This CDR3 contains 15 residues. Trimming removed 2 bases from V and 5 bases from J, with 12 bases in between. Here the CDR3 DNA reads TGTGCCAGCAGCTTACACGGGATCGGGACCGGGGAGCTGTTTTTT. This codes for CASSLHGIGTGELFF.

This clonotype was counted ten times or more. The chain couples TRBV2 to TRBJ2-5; unclear D gene. The CDR3 runs to 12 residues. Trimming pared 2 bases from V and 4 bases from J, leaving 5 bases between. Germline V gives CDR1 SNHLY, CDR2 FYNNEI. CDR3 amino acids: CASSEFRETQYF. The CDR3, as DNA: TGTGCCAGCAGTGAATTCAGAGAGACCCAGTACTTC.

In this sample, this clonotype turned up a few times. V usage is TRBV5-1 and J usage is TRBJ2-1, with D possibly matching TRBD2 (6 bases). CDR3 length: 13 residues. The germline V gene encodes CDR1 SGHRS and CDR2 YFSETQ. The germline V and J ends were trimmed by 0 bases and 15 bases, with 16 bases remaining between them. CDR3: CASSLVGRDLTFF. As DNA, the CDR3 is TGCGCCAGCAGCTTGGTTGGGCGGGACCTAACGTTCTTC.

The genes are TRBV4-2 and TRBJ2-7; D not certain. The CDR3 contains 15 residues. V shed 0 bases and J shed 2 bases, with 11 bases lying between them. Germline assignment: CDR1 LGHNA and CDR2 YNFKEQ. Here the CDR3 DNA reads TGTGCCAGCAGCCAAGATTTGGGCAGAACCTACGAGCAGTACTTC. It codes for CASSQDLGRTYEQYF.

In its sample, this clonotype was seen a few times. The chain combines TRBV18 with TRBJ2-5, with D perhaps TRBD2 (5 bases). The V end was cut by 3 bases, the J end by 4 bases, with 15 bases between. Germline CDR1 is KGHSH and CDR2 is LQKENI. This CDR3 has 15 residues. The CDR3 DNA follows: TGTGCCAGCTCACCCGAGGGCTCATGGGGAGAGACCCAGTACTTC. Translation: CASSPEGSWGETQYF.

This clonotype was observed a handful of times. This rearrangement joins TRBV5-4 to TRBJ2-3; D remains ambiguous. V lost 0 bases to trimming and J lost 3 bases, with 8 bases between them. Germline CDR1 is SGHNT and CDR2 is YYREEE (reference sequence). This CDR3 has 14 residues. CDR3 residues: CASSLGKRTDTQYF. In nucleotides, the CDR3 is TGTGCCAGCAGCTTGGGTAAAAGGACAGATACGCAGTATTTT.

This clonotype has a handful of counts. DNA of the CDR3: TGTGCCAGCAGCGGACAGGTGGCCGAGGAGCTGTTTTTT. It translates to CASSGQVAEELFF. This chain uses TRBV7-2 with TRBJ2-2, with TRBD1 matching 7 bases. The CDR3 has 13 amino acids. The ends lost 5 bases at V and 10 bases at J; junction bases unmatched: 7. Germline CDR1 and CDR2: SGHTA and FQGNSA.

This clonotype was counted a few times. This sequence joins TRBV15 and TRBJ2-7; possibly TRBD2 for D (7 bases). This CDR3 is 15 amino acids long. Germline loops: CDR1 LNHNV, CDR2 YYDKDF (reference sequence). V was cut by 1 base and J by 2 bases, with 12 bases left in between. The CDR3 nucleotides are TGTGCCACCAGCAGAGCCGGGGGGCCTACCTACGAGCAGTACTTC. This codes for CATSRAGGPTYEQYF.

This clonotype was seen repeatedly, ten times or more. The CDR3 DNA follows: TGTGCCAGCAGTGAATCAATAGCGGGAGGGCCGAACGAGCAGTACTTC. Amino acids: CASSESIAGGPNEQYF. The V call is TRBV6-1, the J call TRBJ2-7; 11 positions match TRBD2. The CDR3 totals 16 residues. From germline, CDR1 is MNHNS and CDR2 SASEGT. J gave up 5 bases and V 2 bases, and 8 bases lay outside the gene matches.

Regarding this clonotype: A much more abundant neighbour one base away suggests this may be a read error. The V gene is TRBV10-3, the J gene TRBJ2-7, with 8 positions matching TRBD1. V lost 11 bases to trimming and J lost 3 bases; unmatched junction nucleotides: 6. The CDR3 extends over 12 amino acids. Germline V gene sequence: CDR1 ENHRY, CDR2 SYGVKD. The CDR3 protein is CALKTGDYEQYF. CDR3 nucleotides: TGTGCCTTAAAGACAGGGGACTACGAGCAGTACTTC.

This clonotype was observed many times. The genes are TRBV12-3 or TRBV12-4 and TRBJ2-7; no clear D gene. V lost 3 bases and J lost 3, with 12 bases in between. The CDR3 sequence is 14 residues long. The CDR3 protein is CASSFLDLYYEQYF. CDR3 coding DNA: TGTGCCAGCAGTTTCTTGGACCTTTACTACGAGCAGTACTTC.

Worth noting for this clonotype: A junction boundary mismatches the germline segment, possibly from a read error. V is TRBV2 and J is TRBJ2-2; 14 bases match TRBD2. The CDR3 is 17 amino acids. In germline, CDR1 is SNHLY, CDR2 FYNNEI. The CDR3 sequence: CANSGGLAGDRTGELFF. CDR3 nucleotide sequence: TGTGCCAACAGTGGGGGACTAGCGGGAGATCGGACCGGGGAGCTGTTTTTT. Together with reference TRBV2 and TRBJ2-2, the CDR3 gives the full variable domain: EPEVTQTPSHQVTQMGQEVILRCVPISNHLYFYWYRQILGQKVEFLVSFYNNEISEKSEIFDDQFSVERPDGSNFTLKIRSTKLEDSAMYFCANSGGLAGDRTGELFFGEGSRLTVL.

There are a few counts of this clonotype. The V and J genes are TRBV7-9 and TRBJ2-4, with 9 bases aligning to TRBD2. V shed 5 bases and J 11 bases; nucleotides not matched to a gene: 13. The germline V gene encodes CDR1 SEHNR and CDR2 FQNEAQ (reference sequence). The length of the CDR3 is 15 residues. The CDR3, as DNA: TGTGCCAGCAGCCCTCTAGCGGGGACTTCCTTCTTTCAGTACTTC. Translated, it gives CASSPLAGTSFFQYF.

This clonotype was observed at least ten times. V usage is TRBV29-1 and J usage is TRBJ1-1, with D possibly matching TRBD1 (6 bases). The CDR3 loop spans 13 amino acids. Germline values: CDR1 SQVTM, CDR2 ANQGSEA. V was cut by 6 bases and J by 4 bases, with 15 bases left in between. CDR3 nucleotide sequence: TGCAGCGTCTATTGGACAGACTTCACTGAAGCTTTCTTT. It yields the protein CSVYWTDFTEAFF.

This clonotype was detected many times. The CDR3 spells CASSLGPGGSLMNTEAFF. The CDR3 nucleotides read TGTGCCAGCAGCCTGGGACCAGGGGGCTCCCTTATGAACACTGAAGCTTTCTTT. The V and J genes are TRBV13 and TRBJ1-1, with 8 bases aligning to TRBD1. J lost 0 bases, V lost 5 bases, and 14 bases had no gene match. The V gene's germline CDR1 is PRHDT and CDR2 FYEKMQ (reference sequence). This CDR3 has 18 amino acids.

The chain couples TRBV19 to TRBJ1-1; TRBD1 matches at 7 bases. The junction had 9 bases not matched to a gene; V was cut back by 2 bases and J by 6 bases. Per the germline V gene, CDR1 is LNHDA and CDR2 is SQIVND (reference sequence). CDR3 size: 15 residues. For the CDR3, the DNA is TGTGCCAGTAGTATACCCCTACAGGGGTGGGCTGAAGCTTTCTTT. It codes for CASSIPLQGWAEAFF. Complete variable domain (other parts from reference TRBV19 and TRBJ1-1): DGGITQSPKYLFRKEGQNVTLSCEQNLNHDAMYWYRQDPGQGLRLIYYSQIVNDFQKGDIAEGYSVSREKKESFPLTVTSAQKNPTAFYLCASSIPLQGWAEAFFGQGTRLTVV.

This clonotype showed up many times. The J gene is TRBJ2-7, the V gene TRBV28, with D perhaps TRBD2 (6 bases). Trimming removed 7 bases at V and 0 bases at J, with 13 bases between. This CDR3 spans 14 amino acids. Germline V lookup: CDR1 MDHEN, CDR2 SYDVKM. Here the CDR3 reads CASTLRGYSYEQYF. As DNA, the CDR3 is TGTGCCAGCACCCTTCGGGGGTACTCCTACGAGCAGTACTTC.

This clonotype was seen at least ten times. The V gene is TRBV20-1, the J gene TRBJ1-6, with 8 nucleotides matching TRBD1. The CDR3 extends over 15 amino acids. Trimming removed 8 bases from V and 5 bases from J; junction bases left unmatched: 11. The germline V gene encodes CDR1 DFQATT and CDR2 SNEGSKA (reference sequence). This CDR3 is CSTQRSTGDNSPLHF. CDR3 bases: TGCAGTACCCAAAGGTCGACAGGGGATAATTCACCCCTCCACTTT.